This note documents a single T cell receptor (beta chain) sequence. Clones were sequenced by immunoSEQ multiplex PCR, and TCRdb holds only the in-frame ones, with some missing. In the table there are roughly 200,000 clones, more than 70% of which are singletons. These data originate in a study of blood T cell repertoires in COVID-19. Study context: Sources were T cells, B-cell-depleted T cells, or PBMCs; the material itself was cDNA or gDNA.

This TCR came from a person aged 65-85 years with COVID-19, enrolled during active disease. Sequences were obtained from peripheral blood.

The CDR3 DNA is TGTGCCAGTAGTATCCGTTGGCAGAGCAATCAGCCCCAGCATTTT. This translates into CASSIRWQSNQPQHF. This chain connects TRBV19 to TRBJ1-5; D is undetermined. Per germline, CDR1 LNHDA and CDR2 SQIVND (reference sequence). There are 15 residues in the CDR3. V shed 3 bases and J shed 1 base, with 10 bases lying between them.